A single sample is the source of the 25 T cell receptor beta chains below, sequenced in a study of cytomegalovirus exposure and HLA in healthy donors. The study ran its PCR with 60 Vbeta and 13 Jbeta primers. Assay used: immunoSEQ multiplex PCR; TCRdb lists only in-frame clones, some missing. In the table there are 100,000 or so clones, around 85% of which are singletons. The sequenced sample was PBMCs. The receptors originated from a young man in good health and CMV-seropositive.

For this clone: One junction end disagrees with the germline gene, perhaps due to a read error. The chain carries TRBV19 and TRBJ1-1, with 8 bases lining up with TRBD1. CDR3 length: 16 residues. The V gene's germline CDR1 is LNHDA and CDR2 SQIVND (reference sequence). The CDR3 reads CASSRGQGIMNIEAFF. DNA for the CDR3: TGTGCCAGTAGTCGAGGACAGGGCATCATGAACATTGAAGCTTTCTTT. The full variable domain, rest sourced from reference TRBV19 and TRBJ1-1, is DGGITQSPKYLFRKEGQNVTLSCEQNLNHDAMYWYRQDPGQGLRLIYYSQIVNDFQKGDIAEGYSVSREKKESFPLTVTSAQKNPTAFYLCASSRGQGIMNIEAFFGQGTRLTVV.

This clone was recorded a few times. The chain links TRBV27 to TRBJ2-5; 8 bases agree with TRBD1. J gave up 5 bases and V 6 bases, and 14 bases lay outside the gene matches. The CDR3 loop spans 16 amino acids. Looked up from germline, CDR1 is MNHEY and CDR2 is SMNVEV (reference sequence). CDR3 in DNA: TGTGCCAGCAGCTTCGCCGCGGTGACAGGGGATGAGACCCAGTACTTC. Translation: CASSFAAVTGDETQYF.

The rearrangement links TRBV5-4 to TRBJ1-2; 7 bases match TRBD1. The germline CDR1 and CDR2 sequences are SGHNT and YYREEE (reference sequence). V gave up 0 bases and J gave up 0 bases; unmatched junction bases: 8. This CDR3 spans 17 amino acids. CDR3 in DNA: TGTGCCAGCAGCTTGGGGACAGGTCCCGGAGCTAACTATGGCTACACCTTC. Translated, it gives CASSLGTGPGANYGYTF.

The chain uses TRBV4-3 and TRBJ1-6; TRBD1 agrees at 8 bases. Trimming at V came to 0 bases and at J to 7 bases, leaving 8 bases not matched to a gene. Germline V gene lookup returns CDR1 LGHNA and CDR2 YSLEER. CDR3 length: 17 residues. The CDR3 spells CASSQDLGGQGNSPLHF. The CDR3 nucleotides read TGCGCCAGCAGCCAAGATCTCGGAGGACAGGGCAATTCACCCCTCCACTTT.

The V and J genes are TRBV4-1 and TRBJ2-3; TRBD2 matches 9 bases. Per the germline V gene, CDR1 is MGHRA and CDR2 is YSYEKL. The ends lost 1 base at V and 10 bases at J; junction bases unmatched: 6. CDR3 length: 14 residues. For the CDR3, the DNA is TGCGCCAGCAGCCAAGTTTTGCGGGGGGGCGCGCAGTATTTT. It translates to CASSQVLRGGAQYF.

This chain uses TRBV15 with TRBJ2-5, with D maybe TRBD1 (6 bases). The germline gives CDR1 LNHNV, CDR2 YYDKDF (reference sequence). This CDR3 contains 15 residues. Trimming cost V 0 bases and J 2 bases, with 10 bases left between them. CDR3 sequence reads: CATSRDSGEQETQYF. The CDR3 bases are TGTGCCACCAGCAGAGATTCAGGGGAACAAGAGACCCAGTACTTC.

The chain has TRBV7-6 and TRBJ1-4; maybe TRBD1 (5 bases). The CDR3 runs 15 residues. Germline loops: CDR1 SGHVS, CDR2 FNYEAQ. Trimming removed 0 bases at V and 7 bases at J, with 12 bases between. DNA for the CDR3: TGTGCCAGCAGCTTAGCGGGGGGAGGCAGTGAAAAACTGTTTTTT. Translating it yields CASSLAGGGSEKLFF.

The V and J genes are TRBV5-3 and TRBJ1-2; perhaps TRBD1 as D (6 bases). TRBV5-3 is reported as an ORF; its role is uncertain. The CDR3 totals 15 residues. V was pared by 0 bases and J by 1 base, with 10 bases between. This chain's CDR3 is CARSLEDSLNYGYTF. The CDR3 DNA reads TGTGCCAGAAGCTTGGAGGACAGCCTTAACTATGGCTACACCTTC.

The chain has TRBV19 and TRBJ1-6; weak D call: TRBD1 (6 bases). Germline CDR1 LNHDA, CDR2 SQIVND (reference sequence). Deletions cut 8 bases from V and 10 bases from J, with 12 bases between. The CDR3 extends over 12 amino acids. The CDR3 region has the DNA TGTGCCAGTCGGCAGGGGCTCTCACCCCTCCACTTT. Encoded protein: CASRQGLSPLHF.

The chain links TRBV6-1 to TRBJ2-7, with D perhaps TRBD2 (5 bases). This CDR3 region has 13 residues. CDR1 is MNHNS, CDR2 SASEGT, per germline. Here the CDR3 DNA reads TGTGTGAGCCGGTACGGGGTTTCCTACGAGCAGTACTTC. This codes for CVSRYGVSYEQYF.

This rearrangement joins TRBV5-1 to TRBJ2-1; no firm D call. The CDR3 is made up of 13 amino acids. The germline V gene has CDR1 SGHRS and CDR2 YFSETQ. Trimming took 1 base from V and 5 from J, leaving 7 bases between them. In DNA, the CDR3 is TGCGCCAGCAGCTTGACGCAGAACAATGAGCAGTTCTTC. Its protein is CASSLTQNNEQFF. Supplemented by reference TRBV5-1 and TRBJ2-1, the full variable domain reads KAGVTQTPRYLIKTRGQQVTLSCSPISGHRSVSWYQQTPGQGLQFLFEYFSETQRNKGNFPGRFSGRQFSNSRSEMNVSTLELGDSALYLCASSLTQNNEQFFGPGTRLTVL.

This clone appeared a single time. V and J are TRBV2 and TRBJ1-3, with D hard to call. V was trimmed by 2 bases and J by 0 bases, leaving 8 bases between them. The CDR3 contains 15 residues. Germline CDR1 and CDR2: SNHLY and FYNNEI. The CDR3 bases are TGTGCCAGCAGTGAATCCATGAGCTCTGGAAACACCATATATTTT. It is translated as CASSESMSSGNTIYF.

A few counts support this clone. The DNA for the CDR3 is TGCGCCAGCAGCTTGGAGGGGGCGAACACTGAAGCTTTCTTT. Translated, it gives CASSLEGANTEAFF. This rearrangement joins TRBV5-1 to TRBJ1-1, with 7 bases identical to TRBD1. The J segment lost 1 base and the V segment lost 0 bases, leaving 0 bases of the junction unmatched. The CDR3 extends over 14 amino acids. Germline V gene lookup returns CDR1 SGHRS and CDR2 YFSETQ. Combining the CDR3 with reference TRBV5-1 and TRBJ1-1 gives the whole variable domain KAGVTQTPRYLIKTRGQQVTLSCSPISGHRSVSWYQQTPGQGLQFLFEYFSETQRNKGNFPGRFSGRQFSNSRSEMNVSTLELGDSALYLCASSLEGANTEAFFGQGTRLTVV.

This rearrangement joins TRBV2 to TRBJ2-5, with 7 bases fitting TRBD1. The last part of the DNA fits TRBJ2-7 better; the J call may be wrong. This CDR3 contains 13 residues. Looked up from germline, CDR1 is SNHLY and CDR2 is FYNNEI. CDR3 nucleotides: TGTGCCAGCACCCGACAGGGCTCCTACGAGCAGTACTTC. Its translation is CASTRQGSYEQYF.

The V call is TRBV5-1, the J call TRBJ2-5; D remains ambiguous. Trimming stripped 7 bases from V and 5 bases from J, with 15 bases between. This CDR3 is built from 13 residues. CDR1 and CDR2 (germline): SGHRS, YFSETQ. The CDR3: CASFGSRKETQYF. CDR3 DNA: TGCGCCAGCTTTGGGTCGAGGAAGGAGACCCAGTACTTC.

Here the CDR3 reads CASSDRRNQPQHF. CDR3 DNA sequence: TGTGCCAGCAGTGATAGGAGGAATCAGCCCCAGCATTTT. The chain combines TRBV2 with TRBJ1-5; no firm D call. The CDR3 is 13 amino acids. The V end was cut by 3 bases, the J end by 4 bases, with 7 bases between. The germline V gene encodes CDR1 SNHLY and CDR2 FYNNEI.

V is TRBV4-3 and J is TRBJ2-1, with D possibly matching TRBD2 (6 bases). From germline, CDR1 is LGHNA and CDR2 YSLEER. This CDR3 contains 15 residues. Between the trimmed V and J ends, which lost 1 base and 4 bases, there was a span of 11 bases. The CDR3 spells CASSQVSGVYNEQFF. CDR3 nucleotides: TGCGCCAGCAGCCAAGTTAGCGGAGTATACAATGAGCAGTTCTTC.

The CDR3 coding sequence is TGTGCCAGCAAGCAGGGACAAGAGACCCAGTACTTC. It encodes CASKQGQETQYF. This chain joins TRBV6-1 and TRBJ2-5, with D perhaps TRBD1 (5 bases). The CDR3 covers 12 residues. V was pared by 7 bases and J by 2 bases, with 8 bases between. Germline V gene lookup returns CDR1 MNHNS and CDR2 SASEGT.

V gene TRBV5-1 combines with J gene TRBJ1-4, with D perhaps matching TRBD1 (6 bases). The germline V gene encodes CDR1 SGHRS and CDR2 YFSETQ. The length of the CDR3 is 15 residues. Trimming took off 4 bases at V and 2 bases at J, with 12 bases between the two ends. CDR3 loop: CASSPTGFTNEKLFF. The CDR3 DNA is TGCGCCAGCAGCCCAACAGGGTTTACTAATGAAAAACTGTTTTTT.

This clone was found once. V gene TRBV30 combines with J gene TRBJ1-3, with a tentative D call TRBD1 (6 bases). This CDR3 comprises 14 residues. Per the germline V gene, CDR1 is GTSNPN and CDR2 is SVGIG (reference sequence). V lost 4 bases and J lost 0, with 10 bases in between. CDR3 sequence reads: CAWNREISGNTIYF. The CDR3, as DNA: TGTGCCTGGAACAGGGAAATCTCTGGAAACACCATATATTTT.

The chain is built from TRBV30 and TRBJ1-3, with TRBD1 matching over 8 bases. The CDR3 has 13 residues. Germline values: CDR1 GTSNPN, CDR2 SVGIG (reference sequence). V gave up 3 bases and J gave up 4 bases; unmatched junction bases: 2. Here the CDR3 DNA reads TGTGCCTGGAGGACAGGGGCCGGAAACACCATATATTTT. Its protein is CAWRTGAGNTIYF.

The rearrangement links TRBV19 to TRBJ2-5; 7 bases fit TRBD1. Germline assignment: CDR1 LNHDA and CDR2 SQIVND (reference sequence). J was trimmed by 0 bases and V by 5 bases; bases with no gene match: 9. The CDR3 runs to 16 residues. Here the CDR3 reads CASSPPGQRYQETQYF. The CDR3 nucleotides read TGTGCCAGTAGTCCACCGGGACAGCGGTACCAAGAGACCCAGTACTTC.

The V gene is TRBV9, the J gene TRBJ1-1; D remains unclear. The V end was cut by 0 bases, the J end by 4 bases, with 4 bases between. There are 12 residues in the CDR3. CDR1 is SGDLS, CDR2 YYNGEE, per germline. The DNA of the CDR3 is TGTGCCAGCAGCGTAGGGGCCACTGAAGCTTTCTTT. Its translation: CASSVGATEAFF. Full variable domain (outside the CDR3, taken from reference TRBV9 and TRBJ1-1): DSGVTQTPKHLITATGQRVTLRCSPRSGDLSVYWYQQSLDQGLQFLIQYYNGEERAKGNILERFSAQQFPDLHSELNLSSLELGDSALYFCASSVGATEAFFGQGTRLTVV.

The chain uses TRBV19 and TRBJ1-1, with no clear D. This CDR3 contains 12 residues. Trimming took 3 bases from V and 7 from J, leaving 9 bases between them. Germline V CDR1 and CDR2: LNHDA, SQIVND (reference sequence). In nucleotides, the CDR3 is TGTGCCAGTAGTATCTCGGCGGGTGAAGCTTTCTTT. Translating gives CASSISAGEAFF. The complete variable domain, with remaining parts taken from reference TRBV19 and TRBJ1-1, reads DGGITQSPKYLFRKEGQNVTLSCEQNLNHDAMYWYRQDPGQGLRLIYYSQIVNDFQKGDIAEGYSVSREKKESFPLTVTSAQKNPTAFYLCASSISAGEAFFGQGTRLTVV.

The chain employs TRBV10-3 and TRBJ1-1; D not resolved. V lost 3 bases and J lost 1, with 6 bases in between. The CDR3 runs 13 residues. The V gene's germline CDR1 is ENHRY and CDR2 SYGVKD. CDR3 loop: CAISENRNTEAFF. Here the CDR3 DNA reads TGTGCCATCAGTGAAAACAGGAACACTGAAGCTTTCTTT.